These 10 T cell receptor beta chains originate from one sample sequenced in a study of cytomegalovirus exposure and HLA in healthy donors. PCR used 60 Vbeta primers and 13 Jbeta primers. Produced via immunoSEQ multiplex PCR; TCRdb's table is partial and in-frame only. Of 150,000 or so clones detected, 80% to 90% appear once; the ten largest clones hold almost 2%. The sequenced sample was PBMCs. These receptors were collected from a woman between 18 and 29 years old in good health and CMV-seronegative.

The CDR3 reads CASSLSLAGENEQYF. CDR3 nucleotide sequence: TGCGCCAGCAGCTTGTCCCTAGCGGGAGAAAACGAGCAGTACTTC. The rearrangement links TRBV5-1 to TRBJ2-7; 10 bases agree with TRBD2. The CDR3 totals 15 residues. Unmatched junction bases numbered 6, after V lost 1 base and J lost 5 bases. CDR1 is SGHRS, CDR2 YFSETQ, per germline. Based on the CDR3 plus reference TRBV5-1 and TRBJ2-7, the full variable domain is KAGVTQTPRYLIKTRGQQVTLSCSPISGHRSVSWYQQTPGQGLQFLFEYFSETQRNKGNFPGRFSGRQFSNSRSEMNVSTLELGDSALYLCASSLSLAGENEQYFGPGTRLTVT.

In its sample, this clone was seen a few times. The chain links TRBV28 to TRBJ1-5; D remains ambiguous. The CDR3 consists of 14 residues. Per germline, CDR1 MDHEN and CDR2 SYDVKM. The V end was cut by 5 bases, the J end by 3 bases, with 11 bases between. The CDR3 spells CASSPSRDNQPQHF. DNA for the CDR3: TGTGCCAGCAGTCCCTCGAGGGACAATCAGCCCCAGCATTTT.

This chain joins TRBV7-7 and TRBJ1-6, with D possibly being TRBD1 (5 bases). The length of the CDR3 is 14 residues. Trimming took off 6 bases at V and 10 bases at J, with 16 bases between the two ends. Germline CDR1 reads SSHAT; CDR2 reads FNYEAQ (reference sequence). Written as DNA, the CDR3 is TGTGCCAGCAGTCAGGGCCAGCGGGAATCACCCCTCCACTTT. Translation gives CASSQGQRESPLHF.

The chain couples TRBV7-2 to TRBJ1-1, with D uncertain. The CDR3 has 17 amino acids. Per the germline V gene, CDR1 is SGHTA and CDR2 is FQGNSA. The ends were cut back, 7 bases at V and 1 base at J, with 22 bases in the middle. DNA of the CDR3: TGTGCCAGCACTTTTGACCTCGGCAGGCTGAGGAACACTGAAGCTTTCTTT. Amino acid sequence: CASTFDLGRLRNTEAFF.

The chain uses TRBV5-6 and TRBJ2-1; 8 bases align to TRBD2. The CDR3 extends over 15 amino acids. V was pared by 7 bases and J by 5 bases, with 11 bases of the junction left unmatched. Germline assignment: CDR1 SGHDT and CDR2 YYEEEE. CDR3 coding DNA: TGTGCCAGCTTTAGCGGGACTGCCCGAGACAATGAGCAGTTCTTC. It codes for CASFSGTARDNEQFF.

The chain uses TRBV6-6 and TRBJ2-2; tentative D call: TRBD2 (6 bases). The length of the CDR3 is 14 residues. CDR1 is MNHNY and CDR2 is SVGAGI in the germline V gene (reference sequence). Trimming removed 7 bases from V and 7 bases from J, with 16 bases in between. The DNA for the CDR3 is TGTGCCAGCATGGGGCGGGGACGGAACGGGGAGCTGTTTTTT. It translates to CASMGRGRNGELFF.

The rearrangement links TRBV11-2 to TRBJ2-1, with 7 bases matching TRBD2. Germline values: CDR1 SGHAT, CDR2 FQNNGV. CDR3 length equals 18 residues. Trimming removed 0 bases from V and 0 bases from J; junction bases left unmatched: 8. The CDR3 region is CASSLEAGVQSSYNEQFF. The CDR3 nucleotides read TGTGCCAGCAGCTTAGAGGCGGGAGTACAAAGCTCCTACAATGAGCAGTTCTTC.

In DNA form, the CDR3 reads TGCGCCAGCAGCTTGGGGCTGACAGGGTTATCCTACGAGCAGTACTTC. Its translation is CASSLGLTGLSYEQYF. V usage is TRBV5-1 and J usage is TRBJ2-7; the match to TRBD1 covers 7 bases. The germline gives CDR1 SGHRS, CDR2 YFSETQ. The CDR3 length is 16 residues. V was pared by 0 bases and J by 1 base, with 7 bases of the junction left unmatched. Supplemented by reference TRBV5-1 and TRBJ2-7, the full variable domain reads KAGVTQTPRYLIKTRGQQVTLSCSPISGHRSVSWYQQTPGQGLQFLFEYFSETQRNKGNFPGRFSGRQFSNSRSEMNVSTLELGDSALYLCASSLGLTGLSYEQYFGPGTRLTVT.

This clone was detected a few times. V and J are TRBV28 and TRBJ1-4, with D unresolved. CDR1 is MDHEN, CDR2 SYDVKM, per germline. Trimming stripped 11 bases from V and 8 bases from J, with 18 bases between. The CDR3 length is 13 residues. The CDR3 region is CAERAAGKEKLFF. Here the CDR3 DNA reads TGTGCCGAGAGGGCGGCGGGGAAAGAAAAACTGTTTTTT. The variable domain in full, completed from reference TRBV28 and TRBJ1-4, reads DVKVTQSSRYLVKRTGEKVFLECVQDMDHENMFWYRQDPGLGLRLIYFSYDVKMKEKGDIPEGYSVSREKKERFSLILESASTNQTSMYLCAERAAGKEKLFFGSGTQLSVL.

V usage is TRBV6-1 and J usage is TRBJ1-5; unclear D gene. Germline V gives CDR1 MNHNS, CDR2 SASEGT. V lost 5 bases and J lost 1, with 12 bases in between. This CDR3 contains 15 residues. CDR3 in amino acids: CASSFGGTSNQPQHF. For the CDR3, the DNA is TGTGCCAGCAGTTTTGGAGGTACGAGCAATCAGCCCCAGCATTTT.